The 14 T cell receptor beta chains below come from one sample, sequenced in a study of identifying expanded T cells in peripheral blood. Measured with immunoSEQ multiplex PCR; TCRdb has only the in-frame clones, and not every one. Of roughly 90,000 clones listed, approximately 81% are singletons. Sequenced: blood. All receptors derive from a person aged 18-70 years in good health.

The chain uses TRBV5-6 and TRBJ1-2; maybe TRBD1 (6 bases). The V end was cut by 3 bases, the J end by 2 bases, with 17 bases between. CDR1 is SGHDT and CDR2 is YYEEEE in the germline V gene. The CDR3 is 16 residues long. The CDR3, as DNA: TGTGCCAGCAGCTCCCAACTACAGGGAATAAACTATGGCTACACCTTC. As protein: CASSSQLQGINYGYTF.

CDR3 sequence reads: CAWSVRAGSTDTQYF. In DNA, the CDR3 is TGTGCCTGGAGTGTACGTGCGGGGAGCACAGATACGCAGTATTTT. The V gene is TRBV30, the J gene TRBJ2-3; a weak D match, TRBD2 (6 bases). This CDR3 is built from 15 residues. The V and J ends lost 0 bases and 0 bases respectively, with 10 bases between them. The germline V gene has CDR1 GTSNPN and CDR2 SVGIG (reference sequence).

The rearrangement links TRBV2 to TRBJ1-1, with a possible D match to TRBD1 (5 bases). V was clipped by 6 bases and J by 3 bases, with 14 bases between them. The CDR3 is made up of 14 amino acids. From germline, CDR1 is SNHLY and CDR2 FYNNEI. The CDR3 bases are TGTGCCAGCAGGGATTCTCAGGGTTACACTGAAGCTTTCTTT. The encoded protein is CASRDSQGYTEAFF.

The chain recombines TRBV5-5 with TRBJ2-5, with D unresolved. Trimming took 3 bases from V and 5 from J, leaving 14 bases between them. The CDR3 contains 14 residues. The germline CDR1 and CDR2 sequences are SGHKS and YYEKEE (reference sequence). The CDR3 spells CASSSSLGPETQYF. The CDR3, as DNA: TGTGCCAGCAGCTCTTCCTTAGGGCCTGAGACCCAGTACTTC.

This clone was observed once. The chain combines TRBV6-6 with TRBJ1-2; 8 nucleotides line up with TRBD1. The CDR3 is 14 residues long. J was trimmed by 8 bases and V by 5 bases; bases with no gene match: 10. Germline V CDR1 and CDR2: MNHNY, SVGAGI (reference sequence). CDR3 DNA sequence: TGTGCCAGCAGTCCCATGGGACAGGATGAAGGCTACACCTTC. Translated: CASSPMGQDEGYTF.

The rearrangement joins TRBV19 to TRBJ2-3; D remains ambiguous. Germline assignment: CDR1 LNHDA and CDR2 SQIVND (reference sequence). This CDR3 contains 15 residues. V gave up 4 bases and J gave up 6 bases, with 17 bases separating them. CDR3 in amino acids: CASSTPGPSRDTQYF. CDR3 bases: TGTGCCAGTAGTACACCGGGCCCCTCGAGGGATACGCAGTATTTT.

The chain is built from TRBV6-5 and TRBJ2-2, with 7 bases aligning to TRBD1. The CDR3 runs to 14 residues. J was trimmed by 1 base and V by 8 bases; bases with no gene match: 4. Germline-derived CDR1 and CDR2 are MNHEY and SVGAGI. The CDR3 here is CASYRTGNTGELFF. In DNA form, the CDR3 reads TGTGCCAGCTATAGGACAGGGAACACCGGGGAGCTGTTTTTT.

This CDR3 is CASSSSDKGNSPLHF. The CDR3 DNA reads as TGTGCCAGCTCATCGTCAGATAAGGGAAATTCACCCCTCCACTTT. The chain recombines TRBV18 with TRBJ1-6; no clear D. The germline V gene encodes CDR1 KGHSH and CDR2 LQKENI. The length of the CDR3 is 15 residues. Trimming took 5 bases from V and 7 from J, leaving 15 bases between them.

This chain links TRBV29-1 with TRBJ2-2, with D uncertain. Germline values: CDR1 SQVTM, CDR2 ANQGSEA. This CDR3 is built from 13 residues. V was shortened by 5 bases and J by 2 bases, with 9 bases between the two germline ends. This CDR3 is CSVTTVNTGELFF. For the CDR3, the DNA is TGCAGCGTTACCACAGTTAACACCGGGGAGCTGTTTTTT.

The V and J genes are TRBV6-6 and TRBJ2-1; D is perhaps TRBD2 (6 bases). CDR3 length: 11 amino acids. V was shortened by 7 bases and J by 12 bases, with 13 bases between the two germline ends. CDR1 MNHNY and CDR2 SVGAGI come from the germline V gene (reference sequence). DNA of the CDR3: TGTGCCAGCACCTACGGGACTGGGCAGTTCTTC. It specifies CASTYGTGQFF.

This clone was detected only a few times. The J gene is TRBJ1-1, the V gene TRBV7-9, with D possibly being TRBD1 (5 bases). Between the trimmed V and J ends, which lost 5 bases and 7 bases, there was a span of 20 bases. Germline loops: CDR1 SEHNR, CDR2 FQNEAQ (reference sequence). CDR3 length equals 15 residues. The CDR3 bases are TGTGCCAGCAGCCACACAGTTGTGGGGCCCCATGAAGCTTTCTTT. As protein: CASSHTVVGPHEAFF.

V usage is TRBV7-9 and J usage is TRBJ2-2; D remains unclear. Germline CDR1 is SEHNR and CDR2 is FQNEAQ (reference sequence). This CDR3 is 12 amino acids long. V lost 0 bases and J lost 9, with 5 bases in between. The CDR3 reads CASSLAIWELFF. CDR3 nucleotide sequence: TGTGCCAGCAGCTTAGCGATTTGGGAGCTGTTTTTT.

The V call is TRBV11-3, the J call TRBJ2-2; D assignment may be TRBD1 or TRBD2 (5 bases each). This CDR3 comprises 14 residues. Germline values: CDR1 SGHNT, CDR2 YENEEA. Trimming stripped 5 bases from V and 4 bases from J, with 11 bases between. The CDR3 loop is CASSPSGTTGELFF. The CDR3 bases are TGTGCCAGCAGCCCCTCCGGGACCACCGGGGAGCTGTTTTTT.

This clone was detected only once. CDR3 in DNA: TGTGCCAGCAGCCGGACCCTAAACACTGAAGCTTTCTTT. Translating it yields CASSRTLNTEAFF. V gene TRBV7-9 combines with J gene TRBJ1-1; D remains ambiguous. Germline values: CDR1 SEHNR, CDR2 FQNEAQ (reference sequence). CDR3 length: 13 amino acids. The V and J ends lost 5 bases and 2 bases respectively, with 9 bases between them.